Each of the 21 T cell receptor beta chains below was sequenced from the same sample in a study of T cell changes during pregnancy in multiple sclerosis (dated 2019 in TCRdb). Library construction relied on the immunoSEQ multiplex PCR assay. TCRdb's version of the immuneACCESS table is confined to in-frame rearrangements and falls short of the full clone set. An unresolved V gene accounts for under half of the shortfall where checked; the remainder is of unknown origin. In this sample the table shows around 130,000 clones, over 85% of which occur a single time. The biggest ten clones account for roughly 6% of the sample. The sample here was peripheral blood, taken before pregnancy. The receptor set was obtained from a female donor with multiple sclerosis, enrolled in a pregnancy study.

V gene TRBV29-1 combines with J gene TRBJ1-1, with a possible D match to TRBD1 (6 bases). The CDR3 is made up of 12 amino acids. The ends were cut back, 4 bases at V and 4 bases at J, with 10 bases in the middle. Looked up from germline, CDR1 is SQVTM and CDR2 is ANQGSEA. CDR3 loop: CSVVRGSTEAFF. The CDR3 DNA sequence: TGCAGCGTTGTTAGGGGGAGCACTGAAGCTTTCTTT.

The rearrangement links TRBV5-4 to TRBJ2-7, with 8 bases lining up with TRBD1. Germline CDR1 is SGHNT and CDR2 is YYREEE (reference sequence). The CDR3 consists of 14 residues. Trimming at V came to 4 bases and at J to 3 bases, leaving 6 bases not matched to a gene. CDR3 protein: CASSIGQGRYEQYF. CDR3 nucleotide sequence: TGTGCCAGCAGCATCGGACAGGGTCGCTACGAGCAGTACTTC.

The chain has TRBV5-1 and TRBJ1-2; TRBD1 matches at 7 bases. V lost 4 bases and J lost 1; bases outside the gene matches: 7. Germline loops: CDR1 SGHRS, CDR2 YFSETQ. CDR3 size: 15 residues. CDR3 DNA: TGCGCCAGCAGCCTTATGGGACAGAGTAACTATGGCTACACCTTC. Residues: CASSLMGQSNYGYTF.

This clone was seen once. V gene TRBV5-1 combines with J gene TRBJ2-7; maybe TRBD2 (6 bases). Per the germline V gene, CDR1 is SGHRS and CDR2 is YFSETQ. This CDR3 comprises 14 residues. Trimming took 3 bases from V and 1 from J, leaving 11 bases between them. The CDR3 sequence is CASSWREPSYEQYF. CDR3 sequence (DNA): TGCGCCAGCAGCTGGCGGGAACCTTCCTACGAGCAGTACTTC. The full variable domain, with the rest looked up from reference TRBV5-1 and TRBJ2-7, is KAGVTQTPRYLIKTRGQQVTLSCSPISGHRSVSWYQQTPGQGLQFLFEYFSETQRNKGNFPGRFSGRQFSNSRSEMNVSTLELGDSALYLCASSWREPSYEQYFGPGTRLTVT.

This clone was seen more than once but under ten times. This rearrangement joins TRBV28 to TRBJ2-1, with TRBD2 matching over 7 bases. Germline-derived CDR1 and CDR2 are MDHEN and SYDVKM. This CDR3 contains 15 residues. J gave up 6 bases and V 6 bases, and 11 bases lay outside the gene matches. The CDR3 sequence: CASRLLWSGANEQFF. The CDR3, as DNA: TGTGCCAGCAGACTCCTTTGGAGCGGGGCCAATGAGCAGTTCTTC.

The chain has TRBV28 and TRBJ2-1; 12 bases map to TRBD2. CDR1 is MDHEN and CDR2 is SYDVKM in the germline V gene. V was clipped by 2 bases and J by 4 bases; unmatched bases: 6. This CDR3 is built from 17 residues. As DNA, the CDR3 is TGTGCCAGCAGTTTACTCGGACTAGCGGGGCTATACAATGAGCAGTTCTTC. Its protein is CASSLLGLAGLYNEQFF. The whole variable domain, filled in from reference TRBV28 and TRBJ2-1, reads DVKVTQSSRYLVKRTGEKVFLECVQDMDHENMFWYRQDPGLGLRLIYFSYDVKMKEKGDIPEGYSVSREKKERFSLILESASTNQTSMYLCASSLLGLAGLYNEQFFGPGTRLTVL.

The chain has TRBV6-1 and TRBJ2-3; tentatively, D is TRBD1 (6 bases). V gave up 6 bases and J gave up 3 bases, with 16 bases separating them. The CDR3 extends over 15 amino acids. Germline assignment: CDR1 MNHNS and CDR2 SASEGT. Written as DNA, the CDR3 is TGTGCCAGCAGGGTCTGGAGACAGGAGACAGATACGCAGTATTTT. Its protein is CASRVWRQETDTQYF.

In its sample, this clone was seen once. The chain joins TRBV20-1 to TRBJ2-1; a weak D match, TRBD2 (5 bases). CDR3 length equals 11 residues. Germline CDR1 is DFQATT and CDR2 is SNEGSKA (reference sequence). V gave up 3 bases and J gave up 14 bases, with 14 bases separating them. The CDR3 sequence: CSARPREGEFF. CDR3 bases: TGCAGTGCTAGGCCGCGAGAGGGTGAGTTCTTC.

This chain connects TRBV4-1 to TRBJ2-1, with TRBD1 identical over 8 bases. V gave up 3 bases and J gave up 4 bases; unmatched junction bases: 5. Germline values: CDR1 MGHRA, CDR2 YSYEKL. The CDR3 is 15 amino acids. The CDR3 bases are TGCGCCAGCAGCCACAGGGGGCCGGGGTACAATGAGCAGTTCTTC. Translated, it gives CASSHRGPGYNEQFF.

CDR3 coding DNA: TGTGCCTGGAGCAGGGTTTGGGATGGCTACACCTTC. Protein product: CAWSRVWDGYTF. The genes are TRBV30 and TRBJ1-2; maybe TRBD1 (5 bases). CDR1 GTSNPN and CDR2 SVGIG come from the germline V gene (reference sequence). This CDR3 is built from 12 residues. Trimming removed 3 bases from V and 6 bases from J, with 11 bases in between.

CDR3 coding DNA: TGTGCCAGCAGTTTTTCCGGGACAGGGGGCGTAGCTTTCTTT. The encoded protein is CASSFSGTGGVAFF. The chain employs TRBV5-4 and TRBJ1-1, with 12 bases matching TRBD1. V shed 5 bases and J 10 bases; nucleotides not matched to a gene: 9. Looked up from germline, CDR1 is SGHNT and CDR2 is YYREEE (reference sequence). This CDR3 region has 14 residues.

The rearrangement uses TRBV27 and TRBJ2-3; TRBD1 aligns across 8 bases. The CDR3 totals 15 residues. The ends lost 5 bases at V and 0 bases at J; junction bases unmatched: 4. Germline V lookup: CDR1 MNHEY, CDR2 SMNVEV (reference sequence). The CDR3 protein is CASSPGQGSTDTQYF. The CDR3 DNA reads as TGTGCCAGCAGTCCCGGACAGGGCAGCACAGATACGCAGTATTTT.

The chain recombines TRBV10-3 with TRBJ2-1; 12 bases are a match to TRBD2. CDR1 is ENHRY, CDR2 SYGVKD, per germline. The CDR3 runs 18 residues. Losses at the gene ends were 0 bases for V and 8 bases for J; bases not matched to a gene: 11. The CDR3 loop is CAISESPSGGAKHYEQFF. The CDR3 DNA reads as TGTGCCATCAGTGAGTCGCCTAGCGGGGGGGCCAAGCACTATGAGCAGTTCTTC.

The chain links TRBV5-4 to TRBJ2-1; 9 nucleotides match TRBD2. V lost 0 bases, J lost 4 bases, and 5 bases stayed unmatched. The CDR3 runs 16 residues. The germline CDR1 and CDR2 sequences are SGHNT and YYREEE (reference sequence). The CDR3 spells CASSLGGLAGYNEQFF. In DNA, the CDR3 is TGTGCCAGCAGCTTGGGAGGTCTAGCGGGATACAATGAGCAGTTCTTC. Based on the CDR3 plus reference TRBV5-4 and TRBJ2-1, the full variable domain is ETGVTQSPTHLIKTRGQQVTLRCSSQSGHNTVSWYQQALGQGPQFIFQYYREEENGRGNFPPRFSGLQFPNYSSELNVNALELDDSALYLCASSLGGLAGYNEQFFGPGTRLTVL.

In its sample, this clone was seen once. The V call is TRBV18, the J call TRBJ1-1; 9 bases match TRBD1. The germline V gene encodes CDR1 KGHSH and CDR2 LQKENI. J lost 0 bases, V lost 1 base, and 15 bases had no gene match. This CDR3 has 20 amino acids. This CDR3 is CASSPQILGQGSGMNTEAFF. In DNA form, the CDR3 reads TGTGCCAGCTCACCACAGATTTTGGGACAGGGATCCGGCATGAACACTGAAGCTTTCTTT.

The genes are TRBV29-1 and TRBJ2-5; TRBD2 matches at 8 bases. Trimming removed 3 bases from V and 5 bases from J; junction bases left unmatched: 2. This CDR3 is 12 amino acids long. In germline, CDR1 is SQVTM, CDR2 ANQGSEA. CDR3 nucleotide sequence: TGCAGCGTTGACCGGGGGGGGGAGACCCAGTACTTC. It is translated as CSVDRGGETQYF.

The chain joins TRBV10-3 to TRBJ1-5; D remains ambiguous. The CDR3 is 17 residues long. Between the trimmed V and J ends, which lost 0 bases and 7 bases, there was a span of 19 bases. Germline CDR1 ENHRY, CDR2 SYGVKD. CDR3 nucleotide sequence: TGTGCCATCAGTGAGTCTTCTCGATCGGGGATCAACCAGCCCCAGCATTTT. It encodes CAISESSRSGINQPQHF.

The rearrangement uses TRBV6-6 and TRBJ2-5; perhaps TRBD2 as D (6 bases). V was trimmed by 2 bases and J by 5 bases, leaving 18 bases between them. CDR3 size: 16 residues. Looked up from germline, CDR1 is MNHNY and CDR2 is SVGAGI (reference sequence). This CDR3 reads CASSYGGTPKPETQYF. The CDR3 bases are TGTGCCAGCAGTTACGGGGGGACGCCTAAGCCTGAGACCCAGTACTTC.

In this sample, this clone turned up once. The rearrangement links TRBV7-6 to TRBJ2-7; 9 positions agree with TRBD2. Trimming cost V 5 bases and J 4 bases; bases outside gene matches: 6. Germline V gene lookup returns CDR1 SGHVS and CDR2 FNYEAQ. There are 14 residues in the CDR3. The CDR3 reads CASSPGTSFYEQYF. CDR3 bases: TGTGCCAGCAGCCCCGGGACTAGCTTTTACGAGCAGTACTTC.

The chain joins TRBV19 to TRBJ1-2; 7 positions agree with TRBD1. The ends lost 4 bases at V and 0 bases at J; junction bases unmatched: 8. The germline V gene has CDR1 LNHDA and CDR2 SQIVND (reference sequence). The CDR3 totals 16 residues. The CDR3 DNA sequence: TGTGCCAGTAGTACCCATGGACAGGAGACTAACTATGGCTACACCTTC. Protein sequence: CASSTHGQETNYGYTF.

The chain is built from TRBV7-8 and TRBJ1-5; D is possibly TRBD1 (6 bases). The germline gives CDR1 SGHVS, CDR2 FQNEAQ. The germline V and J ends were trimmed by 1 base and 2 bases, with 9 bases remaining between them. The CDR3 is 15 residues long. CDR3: CASSLGGGGNQPQHF. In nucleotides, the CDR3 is TGTGCCAGCAGCTTAGGAGGGGGGGGCAATCAGCCCCAGCATTTT.